This T cell receptor (beta chain) came from a study of circulating tumor DNA in untreated peripheral T-cell lymphoma. General observations from the study: In over 60% of patients, tumor-specific clonotypes were identified.

TCRdb's copy holds only in-frame clones and misses some; the assay was immunoSEQ multiplex PCR. The table records around 10,000 clones, roughly 80% of them present only once. Before treatment, baseline tumor tissue was collected for sequencing. CDR3 length: 13 amino acids. V trimming: 7 bases; J trimming: 3 bases; junction bases outside the gene matches: 8. Germline CDR1 is SQVTM and CDR2 is ANQGSEA. Note on this clone: Its antigen is unidentified.

The sample was tumor tissue. This clonotype was sampled from a human donor with peripheral T-cell lymphoma. This chain joins TRBV29-1 and TRBJ2-7, with 8 bases that match TRBD1. This CDR3 reads CSARQGRFYEQYF. The DNA for the CDR3 is TGCAGCGCCCGACAGGGGCGGTTCTACGAGCAGTACTTC.